These T cell receptor beta chains were read from a single sample in a study of blood T cell repertoires in COVID-19. Repertoires were generated with immunoSEQ multiplex PCR, while TCRdb's copy carries only in-frame clones and drops some. The table includes approximately 140,000 clones, 70% to 90% detected once. Sequenced: peripheral blood. These receptors all come from a man between 65 and 79 years old with active COVID-19. The CDR3 runs from the conserved cysteine through the conserved F or W. The D gene is left open where the match is weak. Size is omitted from some rows. Given values are once, few, many or a class for expanded clones.

clone size,D gene,V gene,J gene,CDR3 protein,CDR3 DNA
NA,NA,TRBV5-1,TRBJ1-1,CASSLETAYTEAFF,TGCGCCAGCAGCTTGGAGACAGCTTACACTGAAGCTTTCTTT
NA,TRBD2,TRBV6-5,TRBJ2-5,CASSRTSPSPEKYF,TGTGCCAGCAGCCGGACTAGTCCTAGTCCGGAGAAGTACTTC
NA,NA,TRBV6-2/TRBV6-3,TRBJ1-1,CASSSPGTQPGAFF,TGTGCCAGCAGCTCTCCGGGGACACAACCCGGGGCTTTCTTT
few,TRBD1,TRBV5-8,TRBJ2-7,CASSWDSSYEQYF,TGTGCCAGCAGCTGGGACAGTTCCTACGAGCAGTACTTC
NA,TRBD1,TRBV9,TRBJ2-5,CASSIGTAQETQYF,TGTGCCAGCAGCATCGGGACAGCCCAAGAGACCCAGTACTTC
NA,TRBD2,TRBV29-1,TRBJ2-7,CSVELAGASAYEQYF,TGCAGCGTTGAACTAGCGGGAGCAAGTGCCTACGAGCAGTACTTC
NA,NA,TRBV9,TRBJ2-3,CASSPLPEATTNTQYF,TGTGCCAGCAGCCCTCTACCTGAAGCTACCACCAATACGCAGTATTTT
NA,TRBD2,TRBV5-1,TRBJ2-7,CASSSRVAGAYEQYF,TGCGCCAGCAGCTCCCGTGTAGCGGGAGCCTACGAGCAGTACTTC
NA,NA,TRBV14,TRBJ2-3,CASSQEIYGPTDTQYF,TGTGCCAGCAGCCAAGAAATCTACGGTCCCACAGATACGCAGTATTTT
NA,NA,TRBV6-5,TRBJ1-5,CASTRGSAYNQPQHF,TGTGCCAGCACCCGGGGGTCGGCGTATAATCAGCCCCAGCATTTT
few,TRBD1,TRBV7-2,TRBJ2-1,CASSSGQGIYNEQFF,TGTGCCAGCAGCTCGGGACAGGGGATTTACAATGAGCAGTTCTTC
NA,TRBD2,TRBV5-1,TRBJ2-7,CASTPQGQGTNEQYF,TGCGCCAGCACCCCTCAAGGCCAAGGGACTAACGAGCAGTACTTC
NA,NA,TRBV6-5,TRBJ1-5,CASDRNSNQPQHF,TGTGCCAGCGACAGAAATAGCAATCAGCCCCAGCATTTT
few,NA,TRBV3-1/TRBV3-2,TRBJ2-7,CASSPFGSREQYF,TGTGCCAGCAGCCCCTTCGGCTCGCGGGAGCAGTACTTC
NA,TRBD1,TRBV19,TRBJ1-1,CAGQSPGQENTEAFF,TGTGCCGGCCAAAGTCCGGGACAGGAGAACACTGAAGCTTTCTTT
NA,TRBD1,TRBV9,TRBJ1-3,CASSLGDRVFGNTIYF,TGTGCCAGCAGCCTAGGGGACAGGGTTTTCGGAAACACCATATATTTT
NA,NA,TRBV5-6,TRBJ2-5,CASSLDGAEETQYF,TGTGCCAGCAGCTTGGATGGGGCCGAAGAGACCCAGTACTTC
once,NA,TRBV7-2,TRBJ2-7,CASSLKATEQYF,TGTGCCAGCAGCTTAAAAGCCACCGAGCAGTACTTC
NA,TRBD1,TRBV28,TRBJ1-4,CASSLAGWTGGEKLFF,TGTGCCAGCAGTTTAGCAGGCTGGACAGGCGGTGAAAAACTGTTTTTT
NA,NA,TRBV19,TRBJ2-5,CASRAPPRETQYF,TGTGCCAGTAGGGCGCCGCCGAGGGAGACCCAGTACTTC
NA,TRBD2,TRBV9,TRBJ2-1,CASSVGGLAGHEQFF,TGTGCCAGCAGCGTAGGGGGACTAGCGGGACATGAGCAGTTCTTC
NA,TRBD2,TRBV6-4,TRBJ2-2,CASSDWGSGTGELFF,TGTGCCAGCAGTGACTGGGGTAGCGGGACCGGGGAGCTGTTTTTT
NA,TRBD2,TRBV5-1,TRBJ2-5,CASSLGSGREETQYF,TGCGCCAGCAGCTTGGGGAGCGGGAGGGAAGAGACCCAGTACTTC
once,NA,TRBV3-1/TRBV3-2,TRBJ1-2,CASSHSGAGYTF,TGTGCCAGCAGCCATAGTGGGGCTGGCTACACCTTC
NA,NA,TRBV5-1,TRBJ2-5,CASSFPPGEETQYF,TGCGCCAGCAGCTTTCCCCCAGGTGAAGAGACCCAGTACTTC
once,NA,TRBV3-1/TRBV3-2,TRBJ2-1,CASSPTAQSSYNEQFF,TGTGCCAGCAGCCCGACTGCGCAGAGCTCCTACAATGAGCAGTTCTTC
NA,TRBD2,TRBV25-1,TRBJ2-1,CASSEPGTRLNEQFF,TGTGCCAGCAGTGAACCAGGGACTAGACTCAATGAGCAGTTCTTC
NA,NA,TRBV27,TRBJ2-1,CAAGLGSGPSNEQFF,TGTGCCGCTGGGCTGGGCTCAGGGCCTTCCAATGAGCAGTTCTTC
once,TRBD2,TRBV28,TRBJ2-7,CASSSGGRLDEQYF,TGTGCCAGCAGTAGTGGCGGGAGGTTAGACGAGCAGTACTTC
NA,NA,TRBV2,TRBJ2-2,CASGRSGPNTGELFF,TGTGCCAGCGGACGTAGCGGACCGAACACCGGGGAGCTGTTTTTT
NA,NA,TRBV6-1,TRBJ2-5,CASSEKRETQYF,TGTGCCAGCAGTGAAAAGAGAGAGACCCAGTACTTC
NA,NA,TRBV7-2,TRBJ2-7,CASSLGTVSEQYF,TGTGCCAGCAGCTTAGGGACTGTCTCCGAGCAGTACTTC
NA,TRBD1,TRBV6-6,TRBJ2-6,CASSRTTTGTGSGANVLTF,TGTGCCAGCAGTCGAACCACGACCGGGACAGGGTCTGGGGCCAACGTCCTGACTTTC
once,TRBD1,TRBV29-1,TRBJ2-4,CSVDPGQDIQYF,TGCAGCGTTGATCCGGGACAGGACATTCAGTACTTC
NA,TRBD1,TRBV19,TRBJ2-7,CASSRPGQGAGEQYF,TGTGCCAGTAGCCGCCCGGGACAGGGGGCGGGCGAGCAGTACTTC
NA,TRBD2,TRBV11-2,TRBJ2-1,CASSRSLAGGIDEQFF,TGTGCCAGCAGCCGTAGCCTAGCGGGAGGTATCGATGAGCAGTTCTTC
NA,NA,TRBV2,TRBJ1-2,CASSGIPANYGYTF,TGTGCCAGCAGTGGCATTCCGGCTAACTATGGCTACACCTTC
NA,NA,TRBV3-1/TRBV3-2,TRBJ2-1,CASGSSYNEQFF,TGTGCCAGCGGGAGCTCCTACAATGAGCAGTTCTTC
few,NA,TRBV2,TRBJ1-5,CASRLGRSNQPQHF,TGTGCCAGCAGACTCGGTCGAAGCAATCAGCCCCAGCATTTT
NA,TRBD2,TRBV27,TRBJ2-3,CASSPRTSGDTQYF,TGTGCCAGCAGTCCCCGAACTAGCGGGGATACGCAGTATTTT
NA,TRBD2,TRBV18,TRBJ2-3,CASSQRGRAFTDTQYF,TGTGCCAGCTCCCAACGGGGGAGGGCATTCACAGATACGCAGTATTTT
NA,TRBD2,TRBV19,TRBJ2-3,CASSIVGGLAGTDTQYF,TGTGCCAGTAGTATCGTGGGGGGACTAGCGGGAACAGATACGCAGTATTTT
NA,NA,TRBV5-1,TRBJ1-2,CASSSGQPSKGGYTF,TGCGCCAGCAGCTCCGGACAGCCGTCGAAGGGTGGCTACACCTTC
NA,NA,TRBV30,TRBJ1-6,CAWSPSRGGTAPLHF,TGTGCCTGGAGTCCCTCACGGGGGGGTACGGCACCCCTCCACTTT
NA,TRBD1,TRBV4-1,TRBJ1-2,CASSPEDRGRTGYTF,TGCGCCAGCAGCCCAGAAGACAGGGGGCGAACTGGCTACACCTTC
NA,TRBD2,TRBV3-1/TRBV3-2,TRBJ2-7,CASSPTSGSSKKQYF,TGTGCCAGCAGCCCTACTAGCGGGAGTTCCAAAAAGCAGTACTTC
NA,TRBD1,TRBV11-3,TRBJ2-7,CASSSRTGSEQYF,TGTGCCAGCAGCTCACGGACAGGGAGCGAGCAGTACTTC
NA,NA,TRBV19,TRBJ2-7,CASSRVSASYEQYF,TGTGCCAGTAGCCGCGTGTCCGCTTCCTACGAGCAGTACTTC
NA,NA,TRBV11-1,TRBJ2-2,CASSHLDFANTGELFF,TGTGCCAGCAGCCACCTAGACTTCGCGAACACCGGGGAGCTGTTTTTT
few,TRBD1,TRBV3-1/TRBV3-2,TRBJ1-6,CASSLSGQGTGWALHF,TGTGCCAGCAGTCTATCCGGACAGGGGACAGGTTGGGCCCTCCACTTT
NA,NA,TRBV7-9,TRBJ2-1,CASSLEGQTTYNEQFF,TGTGCCAGCAGCTTAGAAGGACAGACTACCTACAATGAGCAGTTCTTC
NA,TRBD2,TRBV2,TRBJ2-1,CASSPGTSGYNEQFF,TGTGCCAGCAGTCCCGGGACTAGCGGCTACAATGAGCAGTTCTTC
NA,NA,TRBV9,TRBJ2-3,CASSVVEPTDTQYF,TGTGCCAGCAGCGTAGTGGAGCCCACAGATACGCAGTATTTT